The T cell receptor beta chain described here comes from a study of a mutant IDH1 vaccine in newly diagnosed glioma. Whole-study context: The V12 visit happened in week 35, and the V13 visit happened in week 47.

Repertoires were generated with immunoSEQ multiplex PCR, while TCRdb's copy carries only in-frame clones and drops some. The sample has 60,000 to 65,000 clones, about 85% seen once. With 2 bases removed from V and 8 bases from J, the gap between germline ends came to 17 bases. The CDR3 runs 15 residues. Germline CDR1 PRHDT, CDR2 FYEKMQ (reference sequence). Time point denoted: week 35, safety follow-up. One vaccine dose held 300 ug of mutant IDH1 20-mer peptide and came with topical imiquimod. For this clone: The antigen remains unidentified.

The material sequenced was PBMCs, taken from a glioma patient whose treatment included an IDH1 peptide vaccine. The receptor was derived from a young man with glioma. The genes are TRBV13 and TRBJ2-3; TRBD1 might be the D (6 bases). CDR3 residues: CASSLPGHSRPTQYF. CDR3 nucleotide sequence: TGTGCCAGCAGCTTACCGGGACACAGCAGACCTACGCAGTATTTT.